This T cell receptor (beta chain) came from a study of blood T cell repertoires in COVID-19. About the study: The study drew acute and convalescent COVID-19 samples from the United States, Italy and Spain.

Per the original methods: Cell counts per sample came from amplifying reference gene primers. Libraries were prepared by immunoSEQ multiplex PCR; TCRdb keeps only in-frame clonotypes and omits some of them. The DNA gave D and trimming, while V, J and clone size come from that table. The sample lists 180,000 or so clones, about 85% seen once, with roughly 1.2% in the top ten. The V gene end was trimmed by 4 bases and the J gene end by 6 bases; junction bases not matched to a gene: 5. Germline V gene lookup returns CDR1 LNHDA and CDR2 SQIVND (reference sequence). This CDR3 spans 13 amino acids. This chain uses TRBV19 with TRBJ1-2; 7 bases are a match to TRBD1. The specimen sequenced was peripheral blood. The receptor was isolated from a man aged 55 to 70 who had recovered from COVID-19. This chain's CDR3 is CASSTGQEDGYTF. CDR3 coding DNA: TGTGCCAGTAGTACTGGACAGGAGGATGGCTACACCTTC.